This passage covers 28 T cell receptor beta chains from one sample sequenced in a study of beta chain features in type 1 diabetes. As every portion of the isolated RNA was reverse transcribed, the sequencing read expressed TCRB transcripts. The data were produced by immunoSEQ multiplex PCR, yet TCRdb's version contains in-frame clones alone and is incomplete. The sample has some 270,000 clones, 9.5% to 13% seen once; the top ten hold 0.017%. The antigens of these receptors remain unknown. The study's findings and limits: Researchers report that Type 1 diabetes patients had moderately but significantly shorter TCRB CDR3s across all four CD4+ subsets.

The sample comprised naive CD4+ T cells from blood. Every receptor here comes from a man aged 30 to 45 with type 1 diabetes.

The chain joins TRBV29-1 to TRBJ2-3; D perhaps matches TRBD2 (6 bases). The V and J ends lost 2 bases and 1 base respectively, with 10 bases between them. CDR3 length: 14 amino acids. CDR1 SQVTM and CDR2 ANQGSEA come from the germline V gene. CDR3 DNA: TGCAGCGTTGAACCGGGACTTCGCACAGATACGCAGTATTTT. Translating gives CSVEPGLRTDTQYF.

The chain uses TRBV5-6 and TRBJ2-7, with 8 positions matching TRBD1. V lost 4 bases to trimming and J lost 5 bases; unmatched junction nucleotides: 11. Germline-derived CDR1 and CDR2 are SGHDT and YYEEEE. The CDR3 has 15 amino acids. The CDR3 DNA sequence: TGTGCCAGCAGCCCCGTGGATCAGGGGGCCCACGAGCAGTACTTC. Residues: CASSPVDQGAHEQYF.

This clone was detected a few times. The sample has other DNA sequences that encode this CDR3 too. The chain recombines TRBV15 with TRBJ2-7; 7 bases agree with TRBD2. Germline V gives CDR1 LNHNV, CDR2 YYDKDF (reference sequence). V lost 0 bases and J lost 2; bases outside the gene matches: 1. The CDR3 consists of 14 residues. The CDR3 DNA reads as TGTGCCACCAGCAGAGATCGGGGGGCCTACGAGCAGTACTTC. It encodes CATSRDRGAYEQYF.

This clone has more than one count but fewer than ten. The CDR3 reads CASSEAQNTEAFF. CDR3 DNA sequence: TGTGCCAGCAGTGAAGCTCAGAACACTGAAGCTTTCTTT. The chain uses TRBV6-1 and TRBJ1-1; D is ambiguous. Germline V CDR1 and CDR2: MNHNS, SASEGT. CDR3 length: 13 residues. V was shortened by 0 bases and J by 1 base, with 3 bases between the two germline ends.

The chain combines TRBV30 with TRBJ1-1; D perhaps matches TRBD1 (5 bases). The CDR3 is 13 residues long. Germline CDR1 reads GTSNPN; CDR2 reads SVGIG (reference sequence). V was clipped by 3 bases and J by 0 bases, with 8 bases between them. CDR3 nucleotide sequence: TGTGCCTGGAGGGCAGGGATGAACACTGAAGCTTTCTTT. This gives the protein CAWRAGMNTEAFF.

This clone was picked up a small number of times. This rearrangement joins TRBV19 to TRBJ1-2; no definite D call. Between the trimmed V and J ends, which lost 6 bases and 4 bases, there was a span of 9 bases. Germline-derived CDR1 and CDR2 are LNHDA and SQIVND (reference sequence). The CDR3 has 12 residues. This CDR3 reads CASSPGTYGYTF. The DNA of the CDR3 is TGTGCCAGTAGCCCAGGTACCTATGGCTACACCTTC.

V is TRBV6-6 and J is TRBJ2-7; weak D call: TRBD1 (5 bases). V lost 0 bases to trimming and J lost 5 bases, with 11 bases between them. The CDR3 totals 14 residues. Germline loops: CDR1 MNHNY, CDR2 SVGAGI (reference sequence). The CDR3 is CASSYSQAPNEQYF. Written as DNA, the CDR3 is TGTGCCAGCAGTTACTCACAGGCCCCCAACGAGCAGTACTTC.

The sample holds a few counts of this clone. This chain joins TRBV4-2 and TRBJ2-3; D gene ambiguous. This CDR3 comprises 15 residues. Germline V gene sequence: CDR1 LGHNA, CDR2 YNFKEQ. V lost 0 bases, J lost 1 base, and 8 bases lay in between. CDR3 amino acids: CASSQERWGTDTQYF. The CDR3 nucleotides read TGTGCCAGCAGCCAAGAGAGGTGGGGCACAGATACGCAGTATTTT.

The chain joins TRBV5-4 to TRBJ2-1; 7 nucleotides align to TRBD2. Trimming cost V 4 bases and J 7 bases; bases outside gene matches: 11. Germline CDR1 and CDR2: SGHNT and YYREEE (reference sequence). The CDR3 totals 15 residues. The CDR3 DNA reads TGTGCCAGCAGCCGGTACGGATCAGCGGGGAATGAGCAGTTCTTC. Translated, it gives CASSRYGSAGNEQFF.

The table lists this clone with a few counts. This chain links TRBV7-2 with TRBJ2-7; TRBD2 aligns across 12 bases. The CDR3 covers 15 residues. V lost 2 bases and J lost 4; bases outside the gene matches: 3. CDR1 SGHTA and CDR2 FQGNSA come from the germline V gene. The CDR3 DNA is TGTGCCAGCAGCTTAACTAGCGGGGGGCCGTACGAGCAGTACTTC. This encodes CASSLTSGGPYEQYF.

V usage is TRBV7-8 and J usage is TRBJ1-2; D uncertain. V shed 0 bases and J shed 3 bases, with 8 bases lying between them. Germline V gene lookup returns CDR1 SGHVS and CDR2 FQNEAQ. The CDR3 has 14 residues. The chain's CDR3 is CASSLALQYYGYTF. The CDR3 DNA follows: TGTGCCAGCAGCTTAGCGTTACAGTACTATGGCTACACCTTC.

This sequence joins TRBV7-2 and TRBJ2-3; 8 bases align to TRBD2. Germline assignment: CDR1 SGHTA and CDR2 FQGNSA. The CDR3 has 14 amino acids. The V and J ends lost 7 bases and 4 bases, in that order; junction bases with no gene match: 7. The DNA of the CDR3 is TGTGCCAGCAACCTCCGGGGGGGGGCAGATACGCAGTATTTT. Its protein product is CASNLRGGADTQYF.

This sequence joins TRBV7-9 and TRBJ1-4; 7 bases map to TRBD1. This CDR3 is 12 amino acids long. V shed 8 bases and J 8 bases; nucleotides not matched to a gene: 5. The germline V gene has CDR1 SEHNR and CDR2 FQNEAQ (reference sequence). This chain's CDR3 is CASGDSGEKLFF. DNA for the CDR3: TGTGCCAGCGGGGACAGTGGGGAAAAACTGTTTTTT.

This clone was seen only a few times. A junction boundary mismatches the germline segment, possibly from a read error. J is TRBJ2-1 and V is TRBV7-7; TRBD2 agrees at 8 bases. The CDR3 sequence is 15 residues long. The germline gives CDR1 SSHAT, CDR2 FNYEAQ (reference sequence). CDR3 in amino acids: CASSLFGGAYNEQFF. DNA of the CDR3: TGTGCTAGCAGCTTATTCGGGGGGGCCTACAATGAGCAGTTCTTC.

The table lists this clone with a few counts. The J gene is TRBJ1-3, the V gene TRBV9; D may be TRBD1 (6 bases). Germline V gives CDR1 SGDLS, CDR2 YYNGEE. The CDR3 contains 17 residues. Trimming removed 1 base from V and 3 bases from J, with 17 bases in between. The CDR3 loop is CASSVHPSLQGGNTIYF. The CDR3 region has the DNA TGTGCCAGCAGCGTACACCCCTCCCTACAGGGTGGAAACACCATATATTTT.

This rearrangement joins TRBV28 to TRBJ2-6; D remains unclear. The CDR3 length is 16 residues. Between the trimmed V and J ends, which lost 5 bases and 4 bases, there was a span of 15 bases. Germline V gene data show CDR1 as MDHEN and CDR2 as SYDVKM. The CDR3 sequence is CASSPSPMRGANVLTF. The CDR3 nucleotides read TGTGCCAGCAGTCCATCCCCAATGAGGGGGGCCAACGTCCTGACTTTC.

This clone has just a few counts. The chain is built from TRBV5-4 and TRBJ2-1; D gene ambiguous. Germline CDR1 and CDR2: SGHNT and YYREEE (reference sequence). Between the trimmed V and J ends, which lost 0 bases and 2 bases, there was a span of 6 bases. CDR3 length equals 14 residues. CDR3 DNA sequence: TGTGCCAGCAGCTTGGACAGTACCTACAATGAGCAGTTCTTC. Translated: CASSLDSTYNEQFF.

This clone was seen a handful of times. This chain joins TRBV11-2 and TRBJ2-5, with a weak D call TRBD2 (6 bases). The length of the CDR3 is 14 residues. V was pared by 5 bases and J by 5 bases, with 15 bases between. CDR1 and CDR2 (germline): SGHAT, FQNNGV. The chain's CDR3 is CASSASEGRETQYF. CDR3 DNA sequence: TGTGCCAGCAGCGCTAGCGAAGGGCGGGAGACCCAGTACTTC.

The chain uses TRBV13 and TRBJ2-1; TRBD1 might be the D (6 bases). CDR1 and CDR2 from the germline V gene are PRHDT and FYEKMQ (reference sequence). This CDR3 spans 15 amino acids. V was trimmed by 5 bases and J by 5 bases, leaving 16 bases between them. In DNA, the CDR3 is TGTGCCAGCAGCGGGTGGAGGACAGCTGACAATGAGCAGTTCTTC. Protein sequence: CASSGWRTADNEQFF. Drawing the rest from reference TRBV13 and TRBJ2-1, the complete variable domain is AAGVIQSPRHLIKEKRETATLKCYPIPRHDTVYWYQQGPGQDPQFLISFYEKMQSDKGSIPDRFSAQQFSDYHSELNMSSLELGDSALYFCASSGWRTADNEQFFGPGTRLTVL.

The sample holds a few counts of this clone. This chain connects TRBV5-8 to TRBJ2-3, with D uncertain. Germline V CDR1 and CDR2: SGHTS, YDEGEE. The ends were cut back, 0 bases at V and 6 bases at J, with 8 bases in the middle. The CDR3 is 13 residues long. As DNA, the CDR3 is TGTGCCAGCAGCTTGGTGGTAGAGGATACGCAGTATTTT. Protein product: CASSLVVEDTQYF.

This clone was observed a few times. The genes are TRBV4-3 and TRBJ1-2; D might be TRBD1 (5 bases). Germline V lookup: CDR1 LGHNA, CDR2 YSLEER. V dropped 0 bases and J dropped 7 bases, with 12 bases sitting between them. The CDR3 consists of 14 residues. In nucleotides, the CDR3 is TGCGCCAGCAGCCAAGAGAGGGGAGGAACTGGCTACACCTTC. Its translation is CASSQERGGTGYTF.

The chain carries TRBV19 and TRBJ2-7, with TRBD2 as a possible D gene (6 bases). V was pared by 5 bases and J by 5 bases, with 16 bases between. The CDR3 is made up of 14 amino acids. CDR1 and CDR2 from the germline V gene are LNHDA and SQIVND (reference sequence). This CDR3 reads CASSGNKGLNEQYF. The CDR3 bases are TGTGCCAGTAGTGGGAACAAGGGACTCAACGAGCAGTACTTC.

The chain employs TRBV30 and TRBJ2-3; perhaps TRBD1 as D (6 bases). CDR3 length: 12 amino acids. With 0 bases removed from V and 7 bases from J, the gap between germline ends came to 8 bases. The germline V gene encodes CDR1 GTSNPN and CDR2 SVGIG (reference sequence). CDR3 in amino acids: CAWSVQGHTQYF. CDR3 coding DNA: TGTGCCTGGAGTGTACAGGGTCATACGCAGTATTTT.

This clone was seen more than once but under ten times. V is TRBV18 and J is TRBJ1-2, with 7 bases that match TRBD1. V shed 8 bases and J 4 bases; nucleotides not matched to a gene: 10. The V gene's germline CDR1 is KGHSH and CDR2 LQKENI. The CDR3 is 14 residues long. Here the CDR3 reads CASARQGLRYGYTF. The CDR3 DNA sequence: TGTGCCAGCGCACGACAGGGCCTCCGCTATGGCTACACCTTC. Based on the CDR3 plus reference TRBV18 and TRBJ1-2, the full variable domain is NAGVMQNPRHLVRRRGQEARLRCSPMKGHSHVYWYRQLPEEGLKFMVYLQKENIIDESGMPKERFSAEFPKEGPSILRIQQVVRGDSAAYFCASARQGLRYGYTFGSGTRLTVV.

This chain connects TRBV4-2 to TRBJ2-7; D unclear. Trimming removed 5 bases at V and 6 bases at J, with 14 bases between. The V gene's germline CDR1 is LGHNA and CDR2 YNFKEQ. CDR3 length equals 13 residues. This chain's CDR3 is CASSVRPSAEQYF. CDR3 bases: TGTGCCAGCAGCGTCCGACCCAGCGCCGAGCAGTACTTC.

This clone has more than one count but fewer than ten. CDR3 nucleotides: TGTGCCAGCAGTCTTACAGGGTCTTCCTACGAGCAGTACTTC. It translates to CASSLTGSSYEQYF. V is TRBV27 and J is TRBJ2-7; perhaps TRBD1 as D (6 bases). The CDR3 runs to 14 residues. The germline V and J ends were trimmed by 5 bases and 1 base, with 12 bases remaining between them. Looked up from germline, CDR1 is MNHEY and CDR2 is SMNVEV (reference sequence).

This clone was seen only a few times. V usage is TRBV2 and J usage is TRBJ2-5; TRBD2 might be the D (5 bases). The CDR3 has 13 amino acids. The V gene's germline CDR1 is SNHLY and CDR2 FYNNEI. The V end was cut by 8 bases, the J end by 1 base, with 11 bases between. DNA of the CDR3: TGTGCCAGCCGGGATGGAGTCCAAGAGACCCAGTACTTC. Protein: CASRDGVQETQYF.

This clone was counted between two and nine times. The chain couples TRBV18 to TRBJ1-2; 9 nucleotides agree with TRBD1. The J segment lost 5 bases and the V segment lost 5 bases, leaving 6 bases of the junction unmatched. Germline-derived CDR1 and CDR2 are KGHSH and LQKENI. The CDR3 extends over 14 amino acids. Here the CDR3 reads CASSTTGTGYGYTF. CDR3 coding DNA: TGTGCCAGCTCAACGACTGGGACAGGGTATGGCTACACCTTC.